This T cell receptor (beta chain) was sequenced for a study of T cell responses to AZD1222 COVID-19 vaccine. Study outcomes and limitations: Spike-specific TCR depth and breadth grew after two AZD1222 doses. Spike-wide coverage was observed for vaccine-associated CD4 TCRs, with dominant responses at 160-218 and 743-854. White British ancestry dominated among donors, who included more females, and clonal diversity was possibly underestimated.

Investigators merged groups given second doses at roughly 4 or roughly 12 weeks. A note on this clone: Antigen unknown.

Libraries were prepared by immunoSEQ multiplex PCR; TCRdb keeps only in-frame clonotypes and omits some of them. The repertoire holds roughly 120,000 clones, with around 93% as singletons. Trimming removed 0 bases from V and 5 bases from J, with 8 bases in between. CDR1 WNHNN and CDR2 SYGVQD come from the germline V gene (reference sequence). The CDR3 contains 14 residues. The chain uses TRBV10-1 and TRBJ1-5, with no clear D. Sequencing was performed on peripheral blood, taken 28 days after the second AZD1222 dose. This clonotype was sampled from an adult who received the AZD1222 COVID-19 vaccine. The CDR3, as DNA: TGCGCCAGCAGTGAGTCTCGATGGGATCAGCCCCAGCATTTT. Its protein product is CASSESRWDQPQHF.